The 6 T cell receptor beta chains given below trace back to one sample, sequenced in a study of T cells in Graves' hyperthyroidism and ophthalmopathy. TCR beta CDR3 sequences were amplified from RNA transcripts. The HTBI primer set was used in a first-round RT-PCR of the TCR CDR3. TCRdb passed the multiplex PCR reads through MiXCR, listing each CDR3 protein once. In the table there are 550,000 to 800,000 distinct CDR3 sequences, 15% to 20% of which are singletons. The material sequenced was blood. Source of these receptors: a man aged 18 to 30 with Graves' hyperthyroidism.

Here the CDR3 reads CASRTSGDYEQYF. CDR3 sequence (DNA): TGTGCCAGCCGAACCTCAGGGGACTACGAGCAGTACTTC. V usage is TRBV6-1 and J usage is TRBJ2-7; the D gene is possibly TRBD1 (6 bases). The V end was cut by 8 bases, the J end by 3 bases, with 14 bases between. This CDR3 has 13 amino acids. The germline CDR1 and CDR2 sequences are MNHNS and SASEGT.

This chain uses TRBV7-2 with TRBJ2-3, with D perhaps matching TRBD1 or TRBD2 (5 bases each). Trimming cost V 8 bases and J 1 base, with 16 bases left between them. Germline values: CDR1 SGHTA, CDR2 FQGNSA. CDR3 length equals 15 residues. CDR3 nucleotide sequence: TGTGCCAGCTCACCGGGGCGGTCCGGCACAGATACGCAGTATTTT. Its translation: CASSPGRSGTDTQYF.

In regard to this clonotype: Being one base from a much bigger clone, this may be a read error. The genes are TRBV18 and TRBJ1-2; a possible D gene is TRBD1 (6 bases). The CDR3 has 17 amino acids. CDR1 and CDR2 from the germline V gene are KGHSH and LQKENI. CDR3 bases: TGTGCCGGCTCACCACGTAAAGGGGGTAATGGAAACTATGGCTACACCTTC. It encodes CAGSPRKGGNGNYGYTF.

This clonotype occurred once. The J gene is TRBJ2-5, the V gene TRBV7-2, with D uncertain. The germline CDR1 and CDR2 sequences are SGHTA and FQGNSA. This CDR3 contains 11 residues. CDR3 protein: CVAMGGETQYF. The DNA of the CDR3 is TGTGTCGCGATGGGTGGAGAGACCCAGTACTTC.

This clonotype was picked up many times. The chain has TRBV28 and TRBJ2-7; 7 bases line up with TRBD2. Unmatched junction bases numbered 11, after V lost 1 base and J lost 2 bases. Germline CDR1 is MDHEN and CDR2 is SYDVKM. This CDR3 has 17 amino acids. The DNA for the CDR3 is TGTGCCAGCAGTTTATTCCCTACTAGCGCGTCGACCTACGAGCAGTACTTC. Its protein is CASSLFPTSASTYEQYF.

This clonotype was seen at least ten times. The CDR3 here is CASREDENTGELFF. The CDR3, as DNA: TGTGCCAGCAGGGAGGACGAGAACACCGGGGAGCTGTTTTTT. The rearrangement links TRBV2 to TRBJ2-2, with D possibly matching TRBD2 (5 bases). This CDR3 spans 14 amino acids. Per germline, CDR1 SNHLY and CDR2 FYNNEI. V lost 6 bases to trimming and J lost 1 base, with 9 bases between them.